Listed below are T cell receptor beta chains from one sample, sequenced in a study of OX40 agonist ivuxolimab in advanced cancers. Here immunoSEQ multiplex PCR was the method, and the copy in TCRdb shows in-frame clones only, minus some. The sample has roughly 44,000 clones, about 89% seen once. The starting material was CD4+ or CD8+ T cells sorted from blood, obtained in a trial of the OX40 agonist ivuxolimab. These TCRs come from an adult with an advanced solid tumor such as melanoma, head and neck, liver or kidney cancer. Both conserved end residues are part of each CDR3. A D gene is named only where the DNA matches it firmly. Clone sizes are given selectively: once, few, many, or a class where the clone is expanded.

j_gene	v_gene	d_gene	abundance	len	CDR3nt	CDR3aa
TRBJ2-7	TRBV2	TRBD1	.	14	TGTGCCAGCAGTGAAGCGGGGACAGGGGCCGAGCAGTACTTC	CASSEAGTGAEQYF
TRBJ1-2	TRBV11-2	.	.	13	TGTGCCAGCAGCCACGGGGTGAGCGGCCGCTACACCTTC	CASSHGVSGRYTF
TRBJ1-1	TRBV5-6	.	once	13	TGTGCCAGCAGCTTCGGGTCCGGCCCGGAAGCTTTCTTT	CASSFGSGPEAFF
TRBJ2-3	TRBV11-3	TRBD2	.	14	TGTGCCAGCAGCTTAGCGGGGGGTGCAGATACGCAGTATTTT	CASSLAGGADTQYF
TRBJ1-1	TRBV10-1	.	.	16	TGCGCCAGCTCTTATCACAGGGTTATTATGAACACTGAAGCTTTCTTT	CASSYHRVIMNTEAFF
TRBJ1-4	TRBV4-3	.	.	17	TGCGCCAGCAGCCAAGCTATCCCAGGGTCGAGTCCTGAAAAACTGTTTTTT	CASSQAIPGSSPEKLFF
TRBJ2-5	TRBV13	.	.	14	TGTGCCAGCAGCTCGACTAGTGGGGGGGAGACCCAGTACTTC	CASSSTSGGETQYF
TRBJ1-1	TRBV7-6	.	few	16	TGTGCCAGCAGCCCTACCGGGACTACTACCAACACTGAAGCTTTCTTT	CASSPTGTTTNTEAFF
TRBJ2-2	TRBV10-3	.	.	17	TGTGCCATCAGTGATTCGAGAACAGGCTCGAACACCGGGGAGCTGTTTTTT	CAISDSRTGSNTGELFF
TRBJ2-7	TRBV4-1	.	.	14	TGCGCCAGCGCGTACCGGGACGCGGACTACGAGCAGTACTTC	CASAYRDADYEQYF
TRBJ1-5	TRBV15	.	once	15	TGTGCCACCAGCGAGGGAGACGAGGGAATACAGCCCCAGCATTTT	CATSEGDEGIQPQHF
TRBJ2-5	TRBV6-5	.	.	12	TGTGCCAGCAGTTCCCTCGGGGAGACCCAGTACTTC	CASSSLGETQYF
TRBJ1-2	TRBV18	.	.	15	TGTGCCAGTACATATCGGACGACCACCGACTATGGCTACACCTTC	CASTYRTTTDYGYTF
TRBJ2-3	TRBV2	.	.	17	TGTGCCATTCAGGTGGCTAGTGGGGGGGCCGGTACAGATACGCAGTATTTT	CAIQVASGGAGTDTQYF
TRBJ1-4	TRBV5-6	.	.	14	TGTGCCAGCAGCTCAGGGCTCGAGGGAGAAAAACTGTTTTTT	CASSSGLEGEKLFF
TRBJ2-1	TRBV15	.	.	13	TGTGCCACCAGCAGGACTACTTACAATGAGCAGTTCTTC	CATSRTTYNEQFF
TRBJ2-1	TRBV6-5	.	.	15	TGTGCCAGCAGTTACGGGCTAGTGGGGGGAAATGAGCAGTTCTTC	CASSYGLVGGNEQFF
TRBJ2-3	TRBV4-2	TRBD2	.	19	TGTGCCAGCAGCCAAGAGGGACTAGTGGGGGGATCTAGCACAGATACGCAGTATTTT	CASSQEGLVGGSSTDTQYF
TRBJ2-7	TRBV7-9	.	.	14	TGTGCCAGCAGCTTGGCCGGGGCTACCTACGAGCAGTACTTC	CASSLAGATYEQYF
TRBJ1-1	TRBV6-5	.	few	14	TGTGCCAGCAGTGAGGGGCACATGAACACTGAAGCTTTCTTT	CASSEGHMNTEAFF
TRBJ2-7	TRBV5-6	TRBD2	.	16	TGTGCCAGCAGCCCCGGGACTAGTGGGGGGGCCTACGAGCAGTACTTC	CASSPGTSGGAYEQYF
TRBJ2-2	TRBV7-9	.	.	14	TGTGCCAGCAGCCCGACTAGTCTTTCCGGGGAGCTGTTTTTT	CASSPTSLSGELFF
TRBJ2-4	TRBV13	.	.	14	TGTGCCAGCAGCTCAGGATTAGCCAAAAACATTCAGTACTTC	CASSSGLAKNIQYF
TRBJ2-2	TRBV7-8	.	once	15	TGTGCCAGCAGCTTACGGACAACGAACACCGGGGAGCTGTTTTTT	CASSLRTTNTGELFF
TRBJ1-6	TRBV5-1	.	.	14	TGCGCCAGCAGTCTAACAGGTTCATTATCACCCCTCCACTTT	CASSLTGSLSPLHF
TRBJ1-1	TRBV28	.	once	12	TGTGCCAGCATGCGTCGGGCAGTTGAAGCTTTCTTT	CASMRRAVEAFF
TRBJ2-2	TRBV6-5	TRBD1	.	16	TGTGCCAGCAGTTATTCCCTCGGACAGGGGATCGGGGAGCTGTTTTTT	CASSYSLGQGIGELFF
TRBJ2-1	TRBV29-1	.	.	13	TGCAGCGTTGAACAGAACCGAGGGAATGAGCAGTTCTTC	CSVEQNRGNEQFF
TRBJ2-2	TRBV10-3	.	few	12	TGTGCCATCTTGGTCTACACCGGGGAGCTGTTTTTT	CAILVYTGELFF
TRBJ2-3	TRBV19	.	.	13	TGTGCCAGTAGTATAGGGGATACAGATACGCAGTATTTT	CASSIGDTDTQYF
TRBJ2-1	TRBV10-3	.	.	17	TGTGCCATCAGTGGAGTTTCGGAGGGGCGTACGTACAATGAGCAGTTCTTC	CAISGVSEGRTYNEQFF
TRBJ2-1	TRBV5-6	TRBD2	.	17	TGTGCCAGCAGCTCCCTTTCTAGCGGGACCTCCTACAATGAGCAGTTCTTC	CASSSLSSGTSYNEQFF
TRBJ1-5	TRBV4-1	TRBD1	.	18	TGCGCCAGCAGCCAAGAGGGGTTTACCTCAGGGGGCGGCCAGCCCCAGCATTTT	CASSQEGFTSGGGQPQHF
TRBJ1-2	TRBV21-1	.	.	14	TGTGCCAGCAGCGCCGGACAGAAAAACTATGGCTACACCTTC	CASSAGQKNYGYTF
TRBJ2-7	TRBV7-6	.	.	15	TGTGCCAGCAGCTCGCGAGGGGTTAGCTCCTACGAGCAGTACTTC	CASSSRGVSSYEQYF
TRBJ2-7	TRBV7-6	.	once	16	TGTGCCAGCAGCCCCGCGGGACAGACGAGCTCCTACGAGCAGTACTTC	CASSPAGQTSSYEQYF
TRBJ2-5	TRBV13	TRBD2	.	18	TGTGCCAGCAGCCCCCGGACTAGCGGCCTCTTTGGGAAAGAGACCCAGTACTTC	CASSPRTSGLFGKETQYF
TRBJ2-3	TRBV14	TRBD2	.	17	TGTGCCAGCAGCCAACGACTAGCGGGGGCTAGCACAGATACGCAGTATTTT	CASSQRLAGASTDTQYF
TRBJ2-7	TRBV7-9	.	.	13	TGTGCCAGCAGCTTAGAGGATCGAAACGAGCAGTACTTC	CASSLEDRNEQYF
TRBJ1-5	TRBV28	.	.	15	TGTGCCAGCAGTTTATCATCGACCTCCAATCAGCCCCAGCATTTT	CASSLSSTSNQPQHF
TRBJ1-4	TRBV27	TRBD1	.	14	TGTGCCAGCAAATCAGGGGGCCTGCGTGAAAAACTGTTTTTT	CASKSGGLREKLFF
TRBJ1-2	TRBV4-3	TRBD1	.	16	TGCGCCAGCAGCCAAGGGCCGGGACAGTTACCTGGTGGCTACACCTTC	CASSQGPGQLPGGYTF
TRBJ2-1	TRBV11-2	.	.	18	TGTGCCTCCAGTGGTCTAGTGGGGGGCACAGACCAATACAATGAGCAGTTCTTC	CASSGLVGGTDQYNEQFF